This T cell receptor beta chain was identified during a study of regulatory T cells in long-lasting Graves disease. Overall study results and limits: Persistent patients had a count of shared public clonotypes (roughly 2,500) that exceeded that of new patients (about 970).

This clonotype was observed many times. Its antigen is unknown. According to the study, TCR beta libraries were built with iRepertoire HTBI primers and CDR3-region Arm-PCR. TCRdb re-called the multiplex PCR reads through MiXCR, storing one row per CDR3 protein. The top ten clones hold more than 9% of a sample with approximately 480,000 distinct CDR3 sequences, roughly 16% of them seen once. Time point of the sample: newly diagnosed GD, antithyroid drugs for less than 3 months. Isolated PBMC RNA provided the starting material for the TCR library. The patients were drawn from one endocrinology department in Xi'an, China. The germline V gene has CDR1 KGHDR and CDR2 SFDVKD. The CDR3 covers 13 residues. J was trimmed by 7 bases and V by 5 bases; bases with no gene match: 4. These data were likewise used in another study, on T cells in Graves' hyperthyroidism and ophthalmopathy.

The sample was peripheral blood mononuclear cells (PBMCs), taken at new diagnosis, from a patient treated with antithyroid drugs. The chain links TRBV24-1 to TRBJ1-2, with 9 bases lining up with TRBD1. The sequence was obtained from a man between 35 and 55 years old with Graves disease. The CDR3 is CATSGTGVSGYTF. CDR3 nucleotides: TGTGCCACCAGTGGGACAGGGGTTAGTGGCTACACCTTC.